This T cell receptor beta chain derives from a study of vaccination effects on CD4 cells after COVID-19. Study-level findings and limits: Marked contraction was observed in infection-induced and vaccine-induced clones late after vaccination.

Antigen-specific CD4+ T cells were expanded (with viral peptide pools) by the ViraFEST assay ahead of sequencing. It was after roughly ten days of culture that CD4+ T cells were isolated. In germline, CDR1 is KGHSH, CDR2 LQKENI. This CDR3 comprises 17 residues. The junction had 7 bases not matched to a gene; V was cut back by 2 bases and J by 0 bases. Note on this clone: Its antigen remains unknown.

Clones were read by immunoSEQ multiplex PCR, and TCRdb kept only the in-frame ones, dropping some. The table includes 60,000 to 70,000 clones, 75% to 85% detected once. The sequence derives from a human donor who received a COVID-19 vaccine. Sequencing used CD4+ T cells from PBMCs cultured with HCoV-229E spike peptides, obtained before COVID-19 vaccination. The chain employs TRBV18 and TRBJ1-2, with TRBD1 matching over 9 bases. CDR3 region: CASSPVTGTGSNYGYTF. For the CDR3, the DNA is TGTGCCAGCTCACCAGTGACCGGGACAGGGTCTAACTATGGCTACACCTTC.